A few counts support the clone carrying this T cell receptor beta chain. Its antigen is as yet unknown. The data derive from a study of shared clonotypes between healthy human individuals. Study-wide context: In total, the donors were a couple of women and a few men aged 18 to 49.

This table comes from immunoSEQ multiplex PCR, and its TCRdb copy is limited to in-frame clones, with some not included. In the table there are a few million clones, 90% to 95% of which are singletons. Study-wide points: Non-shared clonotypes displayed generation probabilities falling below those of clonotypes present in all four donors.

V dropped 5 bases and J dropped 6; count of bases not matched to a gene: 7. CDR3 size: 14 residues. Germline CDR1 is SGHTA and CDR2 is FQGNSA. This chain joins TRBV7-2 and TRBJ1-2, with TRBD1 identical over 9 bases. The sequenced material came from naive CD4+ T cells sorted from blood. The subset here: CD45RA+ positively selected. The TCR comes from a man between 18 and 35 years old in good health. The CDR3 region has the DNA TGTGCCAGCAGCCGGGACAGGGTCGGCGATGGCTACACCTTC. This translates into CASSRDRVGDGYTF.